This T cell receptor (beta chain) is drawn from a study of early T cells in non-severe SARS-CoV-2 infection. Study context: The chains were unpaired, and the sequenced material was bulk RNA from unsorted whole blood.

This CDR3 spans 12 amino acids. Individual cDNA molecules were tagged with unique molecular identifiers, the study reported. MiXCR, run by TCRdb on the 5' RACE reads, gives a single entry per CDR3 protein. The sample has roughly 54,000 distinct CDR3 sequences, 4.5% to 7% seen once; the top ten hold roughly 7.1%. A remark on this clonotype: The antigen remains unidentified.

Study-level results: Database matching using VDJdb favored anti-spike CD8 responses, with private and CD4 specificities left missing.

Material: whole blood. V is TRBV21-1 and J is TRBJ2-2; the table calls TRBD2, which could not be checked here. TRBV21-1 is a pseudogene. The clonotype was recovered from an adult who was a healthcare worker with PCR-confirmed SARS-CoV-2 infection or an uninfected control (not recorded which). CDR3 DNA: TGTGCCAGCAGGAAGCGGGCCGGGGAGCTGTTTTTT. Protein product: CASRKRAGELFF.